Shown below are 32 T cell receptor beta chains from a single sample sequenced in a study of Graves' ophthalmopathy and Graves' hyperthyroidism (dated by TCRdb to 2017 to 2018). Sequencing took place on an Illumina HiSeq 2000. For repertoire sequencing, the TCR beta CDR3 regions were amplified from RNA transcripts. The first round of RT-PCR was done with HTBI primers and the Qiagen OneStep RT-PCR kit, and was followed by a second round of multiplex PCR, then size selection and purification. The public reads were run again by TCRdb, first through fastp at Q25 and then through MiXCR, and only productive beta chains were kept. Merged by CDR3 protein, the rows form single entries marked with the most common genes and DNA. Counted in this sample were hundreds of thousands of distinct CDR3 sequences; under 50% of them appeared once. The ten largest clonotypes hold more than 3% of the sample. The specimen was peripheral blood. The receptor set was obtained from an adult man with Graves' ophthalmopathy.

The chain recombines TRBV11-1 with TRBJ2-5; TRBD1 matches 11 bases. This CDR3 contains 16 residues. Germline lookup yields CDR1 SGHAT and CDR2 FQDESV (reference sequence). V lost 5 bases and J lost 1; bases outside the gene matches: 6. CDR3 in amino acids: CASSTRTGGAQETQYF. The DNA for the CDR3 is TGTGCCAGCAGCACCAGGACAGGGGGCGCCCAAGAGACCCAGTACTTC.

The genes are TRBV10-3 and TRBJ2-5, with D perhaps TRBD1 (6 bases). This CDR3 spans 14 amino acids. Trimming took off 10 bases at V and 4 bases at J, with 19 bases between the two ends. Germline lookup yields CDR1 ENHRY and CDR2 SYGVKD. The CDR3: CASRYRVSSETQYF. In DNA, the CDR3 is TGTGCCAGCAGATACAGGGTTTCGTCAGAGACCCAGTACTTC.

The rearrangement joins TRBV15 to TRBJ2-6; 9 bases are shared with TRBD2. V shed 5 bases, J shed 4 bases, and the junction held 9 bases outside the gene matches. CDR1 and CDR2 (germline): LNHNV, YYDKDF (reference sequence). The CDR3 has 17 amino acids. CDR3 bases: TGTGCCACCAGCCGCCCTCTGGGGACTAGCGGGGCCAACGTCCTGACTTTC. As protein: CATSRPLGTSGANVLTF.

The chain carries TRBV19 and TRBJ2-2; D is possibly TRBD1 (5 bases). The ends were cut back, 3 bases at V and 1 base at J, with 9 bases in the middle. Germline CDR1 LNHDA, CDR2 SQIVND (reference sequence). The CDR3 is made up of 15 amino acids. CDR3 bases: TGTGCCAGTAGTATTACAGGACAGAACACCGGGGAGCTGTTTTTT. Residues: CASSITGQNTGELFF.

This clonotype showed up many times. The chain carries TRBV4-2 and TRBJ1-2; no clear D gene. Germline V gene data show CDR1 as LGHNA and CDR2 as YNFKEQ. This CDR3 spans 13 amino acids. V gave up 1 base and J gave up 8 bases, with 11 bases separating them. The CDR3 coding sequence is TGTGCCAGCAGCCAAGGGGGATTGGCGGGCTACACCTTC. Translation: CASSQGGLAGYTF.

Only a few counts were recorded for this clonotype. The chain links TRBV5-1 to TRBJ2-7, with D possibly TRBD1 on 5 matching bases. Germline V gene sequence: CDR1 SGHRS, CDR2 YFSETQ. V was trimmed by 0 bases and J by 2 bases, leaving 15 bases between them. The CDR3 totals 16 residues. CDR3 sequence (DNA): TGCGCCAGCAGCTTGGAGGGGTCGGTCCTAACCTACGAGCAGTACTTC. It specifies CASSLEGSVLTYEQYF. Full variable domain (remainder filled in from reference TRBV5-1 and TRBJ2-7): KAGVTQTPRYLIKTRGQQVTLSCSPISGHRSVSWYQQTPGQGLQFLFEYFSETQRNKGNFPGRFSGRQFSNSRSEMNVSTLELGDSALYLCASSLEGSVLTYEQYFGPGTRLTVT.

V is TRBV29-1 and J is TRBJ1-2; maybe TRBD1 (5 bases). Per the germline V gene, CDR1 is SQVTM and CDR2 is ANQGSEA. The V and J ends lost 8 bases and 4 bases respectively, with 17 bases between them. This CDR3 is 13 amino acids long. The CDR3 DNA follows: TGCAGCCGGGACCCGGAAGAACTCTATGGCTACACCTTC. Its translation: CSRDPEELYGYTF.

The V gene is TRBV5-8, the J gene TRBJ1-5; 7 nucleotides match TRBD1. Germline loops: CDR1 SGHTS, CDR2 YDEGEE. The CDR3 runs 15 residues. With 4 bases clipped from V and 4 bases from J, the junction kept 8 bases outside the gene matches. DNA of the CDR3: TGTGCCAGCAGCGGGGGACAGACACTTAATCAGCCCCAGCATTTT. It translates to CASSGGQTLNQPQHF.

This clonotype was detected once. The V and J genes are TRBV7-2 and TRBJ2-7; D is uncertain. Per germline, CDR1 SGHTA and CDR2 FQGNSA. V lost 3 bases and J 6 bases, leaving 12 bases between the germline ends. The CDR3 sequence is 13 residues long. CDR3 in DNA: TGTGCCAGCAGCTTCCAACACAGAGCCGAGCAGTACTTC. Its protein product is CASSFQHRAEQYF.

Many counts were recorded for this clonotype. The chain links TRBV12-3 or TRBV12-4 to TRBJ1-3; TRBD1 is a possible D gene (6 bases). The V gene lost 3 bases and the J gene lost 2 bases, with 8 bases spanning the gap. CDR3 length: 14 residues. DNA for the CDR3: TGTGCCAGCAGTTTCCGGGACACTGGAAACACCATATATTTT. Its translation: CASSFRDTGNTIYF.

The table lists this clonotype with a few counts. This chain uses TRBV5-6 with TRBJ1-1; D is perhaps TRBD1 (5 bases). The CDR3 runs 14 residues. Looked up from germline, CDR1 is SGHDT and CDR2 is YYEEEE. With 4 bases removed from V and 3 bases from J, the gap between germline ends came to 13 bases. The CDR3 here is CASSARRGDTEAFF. The CDR3 nucleotides read TGTGCCAGCAGCGCCAGGCGGGGGGACACTGAAGCTTTCTTT.

The table lists this clonotype with many counts. The rearrangement uses TRBV7-3 and TRBJ2-5; 7 bases match TRBD2. The trim removed 4 bases at V and 4 bases at J, leaving 12 bases unmatched. Germline V gene lookup returns CDR1 SGHTA and CDR2 FQGTGA. The CDR3 loop spans 16 amino acids. The CDR3 coding sequence is TGTGCCAGCAGCTATAACCAGGGAGGGACGGGAGAGACCCAGTACTTC. Residues: CASSYNQGGTGETQYF.

In this sample, this clonotype turned up many times. V is TRBV12-3 or TRBV12-4 and J is TRBJ1-4, with D possibly being TRBD1 (5 bases). Trimming stripped 5 bases from V and 5 bases from J, with 18 bases between. The CDR3 spans 16 residues. The CDR3 reads CASSRTGPVGNEKLFF. CDR3 nucleotides: TGTGCCAGCAGTCGGACGGGGCCAGTTGGCAATGAAAAACTGTTTTTT.

This clonotype was recorded once. This rearrangement joins TRBV10-3 to TRBJ1-6; 7 bases map to TRBD1. The ends lost 2 bases at V and 14 bases at J; junction bases unmatched: 9. The CDR3 has 14 amino acids. Germline CDR1 reads ENHRY; CDR2 reads SYGVKD. In DNA form, the CDR3 reads TGTGCCATCAGTGAGGGACAGGCCGTATCGTCCCTCCACTTT. This gives the protein CAISEGQAVSSLHF.

This clonotype was counted at least ten times. The rearrangement uses TRBV25-1 and TRBJ2-7; 7 positions match TRBD1. The germline gives CDR1 MGHDK, CDR2 SYGVNS. With 3 bases clipped from V and 6 bases from J, the junction kept 14 bases outside the gene matches. This CDR3 has 16 amino acids. The CDR3 DNA reads as TGTGCCAGCAGTGATTTACTTCGGGACAGTCCCCTCGAGCAGTACTTC. It translates to CASSDLLRDSPLEQYF.

This clonotype was detected ten times or more. CDR3 nucleotides: TGCAGTGCTAGAGGCGGGACCCCGGTGATCGACGAGCAGTACTTC. It is translated as CSARGGTPVIDEQYF. V usage is TRBV20-1 and J usage is TRBJ2-7, with a weak D call TRBD2 (6 bases). This CDR3 contains 15 residues. Deletions cut 1 base from V and 5 bases from J, with 18 bases between. Per germline, CDR1 DFQATT and CDR2 SNEGSKA (reference sequence).

The sample holds many counts of this clonotype. This chain uses TRBV2 with TRBJ2-7, with 7 nucleotides matching TRBD2. The J segment lost 3 bases and the V segment lost 3 bases, leaving 5 bases of the junction unmatched. The CDR3 consists of 14 residues. Germline V gene lookup returns CDR1 SNHLY and CDR2 FYNNEI. The CDR3 region is CASSDGGGVYEQYF. Written as DNA, the CDR3 is TGTGCCAGCAGTGACGGGGGAGGGGTCTACGAGCAGTACTTC. The complete variable domain, with remaining parts taken from reference TRBV2 and TRBJ2-7, reads EPEVTQTPSHQVTQMGQEVILRCVPISNHLYFYWYRQILGQKVEFLVSFYNNEISEKSEIFDDQFSVERPDGSNFTLKIRSTKLEDSAMYFCASSDGGGVYEQYFGPGTRLTVT.

This clonotype was seen ten or more times. This chain links TRBV12-3 or TRBV12-4 with TRBJ1-1; D remains unclear. V was trimmed by 3 bases and J by 1 base, leaving 9 bases between them. The CDR3 runs to 14 residues. CDR3 nucleotides: TGTGCCAGCAGTTTTGCGCTCGGGAACACTGAAGCTTTCTTT. Translation gives CASSFALGNTEAFF.

V usage is TRBV10-3 and J usage is TRBJ1-1, with 10 bases identical to TRBD1. Looked up from germline, CDR1 is ENHRY and CDR2 is SYGVKD. Trimming removed 3 bases from V and 6 bases from J; junction bases left unmatched: 10. CDR3 size: 16 residues. The CDR3 loop is CAISDRRGQGSPEAFF. The CDR3 coding sequence is TGTGCCATCAGTGATAGGAGGGGACAGGGGTCCCCTGAAGCTTTCTTT.

The chain couples TRBV29-1 to TRBJ2-6; unclear D gene. This CDR3 region has 13 residues. Trimming took off 8 bases at V and 1 base at J, with 9 bases between the two ends. CDR1 is SQVTM, CDR2 ANQGSEA, per germline. CDR3 nucleotides: TGCAGCTTGGATCAGTCTGGGGCCAACGTCCTGACTTTC. It yields the protein CSLDQSGANVLTF.

The chain employs TRBV18 and TRBJ2-7; unclear D gene. The CDR3 is 13 amino acids. Per germline, CDR1 KGHSH and CDR2 LQKENI. The germline V and J ends were trimmed by 1 base and 0 bases, with 4 bases remaining between them. The CDR3 loop reads CASSPQVSYEQYF. The DNA for the CDR3 is TGTGCCAGCTCACCACAAGTCTCCTACGAGCAGTACTTC.

A few counts support this clonotype. The rearrangement joins TRBV7-8 to TRBJ2-7, with D hard to call. Germline CDR1 is SGHVS and CDR2 is FQNEAQ. The CDR3 extends over 16 amino acids. V was cut by 4 bases and J by 3 bases, with 19 bases left in between. The CDR3 loop reads CASSSLSLDGVYEQYF. Here the CDR3 DNA reads TGTGCCAGCAGCTCACTCTCCCTGGACGGAGTCTACGAGCAGTACTTC.

The chain's CDR3 is CATHLRKDTGELFF. In nucleotides, the CDR3 is TGTGCCACCCACCTCCGTAAAGACACCGGGGAGCTGTTTTTT. The chain uses TRBV10-3 and TRBJ2-2; D unclear. The germline V and J ends were trimmed by 10 bases and 3 bases, with 15 bases remaining between them. This CDR3 is built from 14 residues. CDR1 ENHRY and CDR2 SYGVKD come from the germline V gene.

At least ten counts were recorded for this clonotype. The chain employs TRBV24-1 and TRBJ2-5; perhaps TRBD2 as D (6 bases). The V end lost 5 bases, the J end lost 2 bases, and 8 bases lay between the germline ends. This CDR3 comprises 13 residues. Germline CDR1 and CDR2: KGHDR and SFDVKD. CDR3 DNA: TGTGCCACCAGTGCAGGGAGGCAAGAGACCCAGTACTTC. Translated: CATSAGRQETQYF.

In this sample, this clonotype turned up a few times. The chain carries TRBV10-3 and TRBJ1-2; D is unresolved. The CDR3 contains 11 residues. V lost 11 bases to trimming and J lost 5 bases, with 12 bases between them. Germline CDR1 is ENHRY and CDR2 is SYGVKD. The CDR3 DNA is TGTGCCTCCCTGAGCAGTTATGGCTACACCTTC. Translating gives CASLSSYGYTF.

This clonotype was counted ten times or more. The V gene is TRBV4-2, the J gene TRBJ1-2, with TRBD1 as a possible D gene (5 bases). The CDR3 extends over 13 amino acids. The V end was cut by 1 base, the J end by 7 bases, with 10 bases between. Germline V CDR1 and CDR2: LGHNA, YNFKEQ. The DNA for the CDR3 is TGTGCCAGCAGCCAAGGTGGGGACGGTGGCTACACCTTC. This codes for CASSQGGDGGYTF.

The chain joins TRBV7-9 to TRBJ1-1, with TRBD1 matching 7 bases. The germline V gene has CDR1 SEHNR and CDR2 FQNEAQ (reference sequence). V gave up 5 bases and J gave up 4 bases; unmatched junction bases: 7. The CDR3 extends over 14 amino acids. CDR3: CASSHDRAGTEAFF. In nucleotides, the CDR3 is TGTGCCAGCAGCCACGACAGGGCAGGCACTGAAGCTTTCTTT.

J is TRBJ2-7 and V is TRBV10-3; TRBD2 aligns across 9 bases. The CDR3 sequence is 15 residues long. Per germline, CDR1 ENHRY and CDR2 SYGVKD. Trimming cost V 10 bases and J 0 bases; bases outside gene matches: 10. CDR3 sequence (DNA): TGTGCCAGCAGGGGCGGTAGCGGGAGCTCCTACGAGCAGTACTTC. This translates into CASRGGSGSSYEQYF.

The chain joins TRBV7-6 to TRBJ2-5, with a weak D call TRBD2 (6 bases). V was pared by 0 bases and J by 3 bases, with 11 bases between. CDR3 size: 15 residues. Per the germline V gene, CDR1 is SGHVS and CDR2 is FNYEAQ. CDR3 in amino acids: CASSLAREVKETQYF. The CDR3 nucleotides are TGTGCCAGCAGCTTAGCGAGGGAGGTAAAAGAGACCCAGTACTTC.

This clonotype was seen many times. This rearrangement joins TRBV12-3 or TRBV12-4 to TRBJ1-1; D may be TRBD1 (5 bases). This CDR3 region has 16 residues. The V gene lost 6 bases and the J gene lost 1 base, with 18 bases spanning the gap. CDR3 nucleotides: TGTGCCAGCAGCTTTGATGGATGGACAACGAACACTGAAGCTTTCTTT. It encodes CASSFDGWTTNTEAFF.

The V call is TRBV25-1, the J call TRBJ2-5; 13 bases line up with TRBD2. V shed 3 bases, J shed 8 bases, and the junction held 9 bases outside the gene matches. Germline V CDR1 and CDR2: MGHDK, SYGVNS. CDR3 length: 16 residues. For the CDR3, the DNA is TGTGCCAGCAGTGATCCCAGGACTAGCGGGGGTGACACCCAGTACTTC. Protein: CASSDPRTSGGDTQYF.

This clonotype appeared a few times. This sequence joins TRBV20-1 and TRBJ2-2; D uncertain. This CDR3 is 13 amino acids long. Germline loops: CDR1 DFQATT, CDR2 SNEGSKA (reference sequence). V was pared by 5 bases and J by 2 bases, with 9 bases between. CDR3 residues: CSAPSINTGELFF. The CDR3 DNA is TGCAGTGCTCCTAGTATAAACACCGGGGAGCTGTTTTTT.